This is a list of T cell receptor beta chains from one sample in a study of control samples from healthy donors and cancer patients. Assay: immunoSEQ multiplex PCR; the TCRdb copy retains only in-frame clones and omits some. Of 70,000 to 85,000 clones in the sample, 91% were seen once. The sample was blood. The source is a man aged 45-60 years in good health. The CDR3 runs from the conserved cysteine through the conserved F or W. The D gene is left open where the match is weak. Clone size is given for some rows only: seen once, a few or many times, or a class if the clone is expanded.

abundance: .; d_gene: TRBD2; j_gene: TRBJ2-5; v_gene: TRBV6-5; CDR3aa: CASTTPGRQETQYF; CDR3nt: TGTGCCAGCACCACTCCCGGGAGGCAAGAGACCCAGTACTTC
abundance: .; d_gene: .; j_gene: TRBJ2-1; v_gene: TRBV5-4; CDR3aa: CASSLGNEQFF; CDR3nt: TGTGCCAGCAGCTTGGGCAATGAGCAGTTCTTC
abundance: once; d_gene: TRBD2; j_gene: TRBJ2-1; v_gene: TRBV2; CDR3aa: CARDSSGGAYEQFF; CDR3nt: TGTGCCAGGGATTCTAGCGGGGGGGCCTATGAGCAGTTCTTC
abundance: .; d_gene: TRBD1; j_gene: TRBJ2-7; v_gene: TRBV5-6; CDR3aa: CASSPGQGNEQYF; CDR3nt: TGTGCCAGCAGCCCGGGACAGGGAAACGAGCAGTACTTC
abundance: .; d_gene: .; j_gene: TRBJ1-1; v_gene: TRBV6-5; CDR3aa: CASSYSTGEAFF; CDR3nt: TGTGCCAGCAGTTACTCGACAGGAGAAGCTTTCTTT
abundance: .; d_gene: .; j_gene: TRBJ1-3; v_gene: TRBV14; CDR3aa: CASSPGFRGNTIYF; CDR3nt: TGTGCCAGCAGCCCGGGTTTTCGTGGAAACACCATATATTTT
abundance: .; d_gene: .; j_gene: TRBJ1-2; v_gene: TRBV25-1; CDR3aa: CASSAGTNLFTRYTF; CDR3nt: TGTGCCAGCAGTGCCGGGACTAACCTTTTCACTCGCTACACCTTC
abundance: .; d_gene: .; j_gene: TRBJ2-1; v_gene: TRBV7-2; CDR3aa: CASSLVGTGSYNEQFF; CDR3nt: TGTGCCAGCAGCTTAGTCGGAACAGGTAGCTACAATGAGCAGTTCTTC
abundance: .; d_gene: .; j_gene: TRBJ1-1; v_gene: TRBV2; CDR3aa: CASSARVIGYSTEAFF; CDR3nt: TGTGCCAGCAGCGCGCGGGTGATCGGGTATAGCACTGAAGCTTTCTTT
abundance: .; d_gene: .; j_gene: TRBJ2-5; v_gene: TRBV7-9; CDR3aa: CASSRRTLRHQETQYF; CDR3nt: TGTGCCAGCAGCCGTCGGACTCTGAGACACCAAGAGACCCAGTACTTC
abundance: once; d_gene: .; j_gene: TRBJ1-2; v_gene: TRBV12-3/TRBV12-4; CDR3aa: CASSDAGYGYTF; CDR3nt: TGTGCCAGCAGTGATGCAGGGTATGGCTACACCTTC
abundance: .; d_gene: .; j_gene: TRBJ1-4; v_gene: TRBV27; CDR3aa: CASSRSRVSFNEKLFF; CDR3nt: TGTGCCAGCAGTCGATCAAGGGTTAGCTTTAATGAAAAACTGTTTTTT
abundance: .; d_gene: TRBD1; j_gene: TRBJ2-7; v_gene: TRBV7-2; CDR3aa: CASTAGGVYEQYF; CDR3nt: TGTGCCAGCACCGCAGGGGGCGTATACGAGCAGTACTTC
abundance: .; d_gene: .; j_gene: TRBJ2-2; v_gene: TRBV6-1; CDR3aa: CASSDSGWNTGELFF; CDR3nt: TGTGCCAGCAGTGATTCAGGGTGGAACACCGGGGAGCTGTTTTTT
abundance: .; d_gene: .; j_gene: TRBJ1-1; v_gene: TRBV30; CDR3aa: CAWNNPGIEAFF; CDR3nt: TGTGCCTGGAACAACCCAGGGATTGAAGCTTTCTTT
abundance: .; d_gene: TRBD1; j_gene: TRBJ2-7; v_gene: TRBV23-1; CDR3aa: CASSQKSDRGMMAYEQYF; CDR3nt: TGCGCCAGCAGTCAAAAGTCGGACAGGGGAATGATGGCCTACGAGCAGTACTTC
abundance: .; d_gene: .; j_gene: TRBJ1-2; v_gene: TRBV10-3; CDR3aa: CAISEDTNYGYTF; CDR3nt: TGTGCCATCAGTGAAGATACTAACTATGGCTACACCTTC
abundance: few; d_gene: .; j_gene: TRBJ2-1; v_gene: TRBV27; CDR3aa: CATGVGSYNEQFF; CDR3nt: TGTGCCACCGGGGTAGGGTCCTACAATGAGCAGTTCTTC
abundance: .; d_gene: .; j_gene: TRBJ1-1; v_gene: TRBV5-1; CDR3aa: CASSGSTGNTEAFF; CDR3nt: TGCGCCAGCAGCGGATCGACAGGGAACACTGAAGCTTTCTTT
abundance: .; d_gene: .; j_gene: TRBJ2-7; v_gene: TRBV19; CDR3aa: CASSLLVGSYEQYF; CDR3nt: TGTGCCAGTAGCCTCCTGGTGGGCTCCTACGAGCAGTACTTC
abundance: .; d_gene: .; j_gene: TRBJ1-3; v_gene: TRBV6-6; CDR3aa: CASSYSRNTIYF; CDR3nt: TGTGCCAGCAGTTACTCCCGGAACACCATATATTTT
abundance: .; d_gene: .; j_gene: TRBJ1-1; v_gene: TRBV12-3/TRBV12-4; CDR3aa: CAGKDTNTEAFF; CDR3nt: TGTGCCGGAAAAGACACGAACACTGAAGCTTTCTTT
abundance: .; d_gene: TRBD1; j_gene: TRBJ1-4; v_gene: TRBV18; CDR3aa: CASSPRSRTGNYPTNEKLFF; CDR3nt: TGTGCCAGCTCACCGCGATCTCGGACAGGGAACTACCCAACTAATGAAAAACTGTTTTTT
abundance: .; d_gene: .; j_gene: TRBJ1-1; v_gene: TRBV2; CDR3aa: CASTRMATEAFF; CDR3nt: TGTGCCAGCACCAGAATGGCCACTGAAGCTTTCTTT
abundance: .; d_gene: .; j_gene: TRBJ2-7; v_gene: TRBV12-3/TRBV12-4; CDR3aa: CASSWTESGEQYF; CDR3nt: TGTGCCAGCAGTTGGACAGAATCGGGCGAGCAGTACTTC
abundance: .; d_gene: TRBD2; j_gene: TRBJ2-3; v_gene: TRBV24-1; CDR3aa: CATRSSGGTDTQYF; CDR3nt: TGTGCCACCAGGTCTAGCGGGGGCACAGATACGCAGTATTTT
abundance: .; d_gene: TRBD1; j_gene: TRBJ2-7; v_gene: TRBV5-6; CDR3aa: CASSPDRGYEQYF; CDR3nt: TGTGCCAGCAGCCCTGACAGGGGCTACGAGCAGTACTTC
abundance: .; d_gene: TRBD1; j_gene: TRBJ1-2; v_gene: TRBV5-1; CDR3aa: CASSFDRGLVGYTF; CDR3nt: TGCGCCAGCAGCTTTGACAGGGGGCTGGTTGGCTACACCTTC
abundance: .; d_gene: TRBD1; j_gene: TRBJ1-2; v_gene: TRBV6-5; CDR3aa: CATDRGGLGGYTF; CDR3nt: TGTGCCACGGACAGGGGAGGACTCGGTGGCTACACCTTC
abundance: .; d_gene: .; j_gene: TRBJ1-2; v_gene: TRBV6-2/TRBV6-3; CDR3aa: CASSSPGLVYGYTF; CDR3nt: TGTGCCAGCAGTTCCCCTGGGCTGGTTTATGGCTACACCTTC
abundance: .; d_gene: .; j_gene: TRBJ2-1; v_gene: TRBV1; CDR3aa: CTSSHQGHRSNNEQFF; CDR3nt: TGCACCAGCAGCCATCAAGGACACCGAAGTAACAATGAGCAGTTCTTC
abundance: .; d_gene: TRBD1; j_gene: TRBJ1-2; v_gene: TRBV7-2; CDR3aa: CASSPTPGQGDYGYTF; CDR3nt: TGTGCCAGCAGCCCCACCCCGGGACAGGGCGACTATGGCTACACCTTC
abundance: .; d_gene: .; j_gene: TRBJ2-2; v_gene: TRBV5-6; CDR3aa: CASSLAGGELFF; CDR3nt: TGTGCCAGCAGCTTGGCCGGCGGGGAGCTGTTTTTT
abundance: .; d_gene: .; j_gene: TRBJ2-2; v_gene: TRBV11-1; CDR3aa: CASSSTVVGNTGELFF; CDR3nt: TGTGCCAGCAGCTCGACAGTGGTTGGAAACACCGGGGAGCTGTTTTTT
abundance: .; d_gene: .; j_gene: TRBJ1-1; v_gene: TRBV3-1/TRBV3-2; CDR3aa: CASGVSGTEAFF; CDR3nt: TGTGCCAGCGGAGTATCAGGGACTGAAGCTTTCTTT
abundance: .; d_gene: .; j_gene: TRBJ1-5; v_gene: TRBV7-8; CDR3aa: CASSLRFQTDQPQHF; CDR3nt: TGTGCCAGCAGCTTACGATTTCAGACTGATCAGCCCCAGCATTTT
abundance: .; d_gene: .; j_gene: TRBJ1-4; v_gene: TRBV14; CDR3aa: CASSSQYNEKLFF; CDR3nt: TGTGCCAGCAGCAGTCAGTATAATGAAAAACTGTTTTTT
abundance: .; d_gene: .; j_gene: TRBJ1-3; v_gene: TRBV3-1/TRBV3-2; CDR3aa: CASSQVQGVGNTIYF; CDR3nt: TGTGCCAGCAGCCAAGTACAGGGAGTTGGAAACACCATATATTTT
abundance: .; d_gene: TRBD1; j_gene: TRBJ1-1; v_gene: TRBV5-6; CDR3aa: CASSLYRQGKAFF; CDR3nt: TGTGCCAGCAGCTTGTACCGACAGGGAAAAGCTTTCTTT
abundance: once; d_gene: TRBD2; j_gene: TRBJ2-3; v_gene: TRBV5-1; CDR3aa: CASSSILAGVSSTDTQYF; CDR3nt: TGCGCCAGCAGCTCCATCCTAGCGGGAGTATCTAGCACAGATACGCAGTATTTT
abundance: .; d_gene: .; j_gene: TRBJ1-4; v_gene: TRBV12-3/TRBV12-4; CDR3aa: CASSFGRNEKLFF; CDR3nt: TGTGCCAGCAGTTTTGGCCGGAATGAAAAACTGTTTTTT
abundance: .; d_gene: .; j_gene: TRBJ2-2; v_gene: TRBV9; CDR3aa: CASSVQQGSNTGELFF; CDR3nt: TGTGCCAGCAGCGTACAACAAGGCTCAAACACCGGGGAGCTGTTTTTT
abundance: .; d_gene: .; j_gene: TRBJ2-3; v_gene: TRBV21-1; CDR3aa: CASSKRCRGYAQYF; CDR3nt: TGTGCCAGCAGCAAAAGGTGCCGGGGCTACGCGCAGTATTTT
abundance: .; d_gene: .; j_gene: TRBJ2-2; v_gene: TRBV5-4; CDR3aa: CASSRTGNTGELFF; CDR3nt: TGTGCCAGCAGCAGAACAGGGAACACCGGGGAGCTGTTTTTT
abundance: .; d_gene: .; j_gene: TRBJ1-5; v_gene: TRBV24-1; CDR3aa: CATRGRDNQPQHF; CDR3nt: TGTGCCACCAGGGGCAGGGATAATCAGCCCCAGCATTTT
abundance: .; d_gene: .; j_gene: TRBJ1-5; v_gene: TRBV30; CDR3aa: CAWSVSGDQPQHF; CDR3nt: TGTGCCTGGAGTGTATCCGGGGATCAGCCCCAGCATTTT
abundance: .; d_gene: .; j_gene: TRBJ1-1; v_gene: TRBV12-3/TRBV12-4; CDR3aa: CASGGVGTEAFF; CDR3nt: TGTGCCAGCGGCGGGGTGGGGACTGAAGCTTTCTTT
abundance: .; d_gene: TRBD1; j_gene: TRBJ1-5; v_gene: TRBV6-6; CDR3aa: CASSAEAGGSQPQHF; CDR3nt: TGTGCCAGCAGCGCGGAGGCAGGGGGATCTCAGCCCCAGCATTTT
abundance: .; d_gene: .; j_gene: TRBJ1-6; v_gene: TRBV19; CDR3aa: CASSASGGGSPLHF; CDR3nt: TGTGCCAGTAGTGCGTCAGGAGGTGGTTCACCCCTCCACTTT
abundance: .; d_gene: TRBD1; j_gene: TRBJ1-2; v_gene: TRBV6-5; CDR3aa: CASKLQGGWDGYTF; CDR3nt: TGTGCCAGCAAGCTACAGGGGGGATGGGATGGCTACACCTTC
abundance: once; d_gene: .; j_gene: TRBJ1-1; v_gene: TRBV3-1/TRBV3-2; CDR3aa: CASSQDGRIGAEAFF; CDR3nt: TGTGCCAGCAGCCAAGACGGCCGAATCGGCGCTGAAGCTTTCTTT
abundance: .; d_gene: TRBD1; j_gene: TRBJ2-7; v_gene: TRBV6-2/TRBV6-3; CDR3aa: CASIPDRGRLKQYF; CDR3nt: TGTGCCAGCATCCCGGACAGGGGGCGGTTAAAGCAGTACTTC
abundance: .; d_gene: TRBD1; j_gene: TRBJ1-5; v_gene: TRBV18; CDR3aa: CASSRDRTNQPQHF; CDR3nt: TGTGCCAGCTCACGGGACAGGACGAATCAGCCCCAGCATTTT
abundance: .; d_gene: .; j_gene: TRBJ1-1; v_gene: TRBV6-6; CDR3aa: CASRLGTMNTEAFF; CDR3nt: TGTGCCAGCAGATTAGGGACAATGAACACTGAAGCTTTCTTT
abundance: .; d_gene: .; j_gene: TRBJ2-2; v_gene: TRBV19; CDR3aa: CASSIEGRRTGELFF; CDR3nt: TGTGCCAGTAGTATAGAGGGCAGGCGAACCGGGGAGCTGTTTTTT
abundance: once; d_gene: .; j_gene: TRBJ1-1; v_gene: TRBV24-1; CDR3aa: CATSDPGTSTEAFF; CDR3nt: TGTGCCACCAGTGATCCGGGAACTTCGACTGAAGCTTTCTTT
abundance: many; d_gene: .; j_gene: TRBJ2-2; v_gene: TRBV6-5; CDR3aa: CASATGNTGELFF; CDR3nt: TGTGCCAGTGCGACTGGAAACACCGGGGAGCTGTTTTTT
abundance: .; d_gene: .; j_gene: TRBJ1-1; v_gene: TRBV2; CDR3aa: CASRLAGNTEAFF; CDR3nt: TGTGCCAGCCGATTGGCGGGGAACACTGAAGCTTTCTTT
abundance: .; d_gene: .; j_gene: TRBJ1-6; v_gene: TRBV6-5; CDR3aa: CASRVERSSPLHF; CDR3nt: TGTGCCAGCAGGGTCGAAAGGAGTTCACCCCTCCACTTT
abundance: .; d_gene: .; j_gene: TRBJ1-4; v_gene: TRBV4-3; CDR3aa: CASSQSSGGGRTNEKLFF; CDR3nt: TGCGCCAGCAGCCAATCCTCAGGTGGGGGCAGAACTAATGAAAAACTGTTTTTT